A selection of T cell receptor beta chains follows, all from one sample in a study of blood T cell repertoires in COVID-19. Assay: immunoSEQ multiplex PCR; the TCRdb copy retains only in-frame clones and omits some. The repertoire has 350,000 to 450,000 clones, around 89% of them found once; the top ten carry 1% to 1.5%. Sequencing was done on a sample of peripheral blood. The receptors stem from a man aged 40-49 years with acute or convalescent COVID-19. Both conserved end residues are part of each CDR3. The D gene is left open where the match is weak. Where a row states a size, it is once, few, many or the class of an expanded clone; other rows omit it.

>TRBJ2-1|NA|13|NA|TRBV5-1
TGCGCCAGCAGCTCTAGCTCCTACAATGAGCAGTTCTTC
CASSSSSYNEQFF
>TRBJ1-2|TRBD1|14|NA|TRBV27
TGTGCCAGCAGTTTGAGAGGGGGCACCTATGGCTACACCTTC
CASSLRGGTYGYTF
>TRBJ2-1|TRBD2|15|NA|TRBV5-1
TGCGCCAGCAGCTTGGATCTAGCGGAGTACAATGAGCAGTTCTTC
CASSLDLAEYNEQFF
>TRBJ1-2|NA|13|NA|TRBV6-5
TGTGCCAGCAGGCTAGGCCTAAACTATGGCTACACCTTC
CASRLGLNYGYTF
>TRBJ1-1|NA|17|NA|TRBV5-1
TGCGCCAGCAGCTGGAAGGTGAGCCGGACGGGAGGCGCTGAAGCTTTCTTT
CASSWKVSRTGGAEAFF
>TRBJ2-7|NA|13|NA|TRBV10-3
TGTGCCATCAGTGAGTCAGGGGCATACGAGCAGTACTTC
CAISESGAYEQYF
>TRBJ1-2|TRBD1|13|NA|TRBV19
TGTGCCAGTAGTCTGACAGGGGTCGGGGGCTACACCTTC
CASSLTGVGGYTF
>TRBJ1-2|NA|15|NA|TRBV6-5
TGTGCCAGCAGCCCCCTTGAGGGTGGACGATATGGCTACACCTTC
CASSPLEGGRYGYTF
>TRBJ1-3|NA|17|NA|TRBV5-8
TGTGCCAGCAGCTTGAGGCCAGGGCGCCACTCTGGAAACACCATATATTTT
CASSLRPGRHSGNTIYF
>TRBJ1-1|NA|14|NA|TRBV14
TGTGCCAGCAGCCAAGATTTAGGGTCGGAGGAAGTTTTCTTT
CASSQDLGSEEVFF
>TRBJ2-2|TRBD2|17|NA|TRBV27
TGTGCCAGCAGTTTAACAAGCGGGAGGGTTGTCGGCGGGGAGCTGTTTTTT
CASSLTSGRVVGGELFF
>TRBJ2-1|NA|13|NA|TRBV5-1
TGCGCCAGCAGCTTGGCGCCGGGCAATGAGCAGTTCTTC
CASSLAPGNEQFF
>TRBJ1-3|NA|14|NA|TRBV5-6
TGTGCCAGCAGTTTGACAGCTTCTGGAAACACCATATATTTT
CASSLTASGNTIYF
>TRBJ1-1|NA|13|NA|TRBV5-1
TGCGCCAGCAGCTTGACAGGGACCGCTGAAGCTTTCTTT
CASSLTGTAEAFF
>TRBJ2-5|NA|14|NA|TRBV27
TGTGCCAGCAGGCGGCCTTACGACTGGGAGACCCAGTACTTC
CASRRPYDWETQYF
>TRBJ1-1|NA|14|NA|TRBV2
TGTGCCAGCAGTGTCGGGGGTCGGAACACTGAAGCTTTCTTT
CASSVGGRNTEAFF
>TRBJ1-2|NA|14|NA|TRBV6-1
TGTGCCAGCAGTGAATCCCTCCAGGTTAACGGCTACACCTTC
CASSESLQVNGYTF
>TRBJ2-5|NA|16|NA|TRBV3-1/TRBV3-2
TGTGCCAGCAGCCCCGAGGGCTTGAGGGGGCAAGAGACCCAGTACTTC
CASSPEGLRGQETQYF
>TRBJ1-2|TRBD1|15|NA|TRBV7-6
TGTGCCAGCAGCCCCAGTGGGGCAGGGGGCTATGGCTACACCTTC
CASSPSGAGGYGYTF
>TRBJ2-4|NA|15|NA|TRBV27
TGTGCCAGCAGTTTATGGGCAGGCAGCGGAAACATTCAGTACTTC
CASSLWAGSGNIQYF
>TRBJ2-1|NA|15|NA|TRBV7-3
TGTGCCAGCAGCTTAGGGAGAGTACCCTACAATGAGCAGTTCTTC
CASSLGRVPYNEQFF
>TRBJ2-7|TRBD2|18|NA|TRBV27
TGTGCCAGCAGTTTATGGGGGGAGGGAGTGGTTTCGGCCTACGAGCAGTACTTC
CASSLWGEGVVSAYEQYF
>TRBJ2-5|TRBD2|17|NA|TRBV5-5
TGTGCCAGCAGCTCCGGACTAGCGGGCAATATCCAAGAGACCCAGTACTTC
CASSSGLAGNIQETQYF
>TRBJ2-1|TRBD2|16|NA|TRBV3-1/TRBV3-2
TGTGCCAGCAGCCAAGAACGGACTAGCGGTTCTCATGAGCAGTTCTTC
CASSQERTSGSHEQFF
>TRBJ1-1|TRBD1|14|NA|TRBV6-5
TGTGCCAGCAGGAGGGACAGGCGGGACACTGAAGCTTTCTTT
CASRRDRRDTEAFF
>TRBJ2-1|NA|17|NA|TRBV4-3
TGCGCCAGCAGCCAAGACAGGGGCGCGGGGGTTAGTAATGAGCAGTTCTTC
CASSQDRGAGVSNEQFF
>TRBJ1-2|NA|12|NA|TRBV28
TGTGCCAGCAGTTCACAGGGATATGGCTACACCTTC
CASSSQGYGYTF
>TRBJ2-1|TRBD2|15|NA|TRBV5-1
TGCGCCAGCAGCCGGGGACTAGCGGCGGACAATGAGCAGTTCTTC
CASSRGLAADNEQFF
>TRBJ1-1|NA|14|NA|TRBV7-2
TGTGCCAGCAGCTTAAATGCAGGGAATACTGAAGCTTTCTTT
CASSLNAGNTEAFF
>TRBJ2-1|NA|14|NA|TRBV19
TGTGCCAGTAGTATTGTTTTGGGCCGCAATGAGCAGTTCTTC
CASSIVLGRNEQFF
>TRBJ2-1|TRBD2|14|NA|TRBV19
TGTGCCAGTAGTCCTCTAGCGGAGCTTAATGAGCAGTTCTTC
CASSPLAELNEQFF
>TRBJ1-1|NA|14|NA|TRBV14
TGTGCCAGCAGCCAAGCTACCGCCGGGACACCCGAGTTCTTT
CASSQATAGTPEFF
>TRBJ1-2|NA|16|NA|TRBV11-2
TGTGCCAGCAGCCCGAGACCCCTGGGGGGGGGCGGCGGCTACACCTTC
CASSPRPLGGGGGYTF
>TRBJ1-5|NA|13|NA|TRBV30
TGTGCCTGGAGTAGGAGGGCGGGTCAGCCCCAGCATTTT
CAWSRRAGQPQHF
>TRBJ2-7|NA|16|NA|TRBV5-1
TGCGCCAGCAGCCCCGCCGAGTCGGGAGTCTTGGGCGAGCAGTACTTC
CASSPAESGVLGEQYF
>TRBJ2-5|TRBD2|16|NA|TRBV7-2
TGTGCCAGCAGCTCGCGACTAGCGTCGTACCAAGAGACCCGGTACTTC
CASSSRLASYQETRYF
>TRBJ2-3|NA|17|NA|TRBV28
TGTGCCAGCAGTTTGAGGGGGAGTCAGGCAGTGGGAGATACGCAGTATTTT
CASSLRGSQAVGDTQYF
>TRBJ2-2|NA|15|NA|TRBV5-1
TGCGCCAGCAGCTTGGTAGGGGCTGACACCGGGGAGCTGTTTTTT
CASSLVGADTGELFF
>TRBJ2-3|TRBD2|15|NA|TRBV2
TGTGCCAGCAGTGTCCTAGCGGGAGGTACAGATACGCAGTATTTT
CASSVLAGGTDTQYF
>TRBJ1-1|NA|13|NA|TRBV27
TGTGCCAGCAGTTACTCGCGTCGGGGTGAAGCTTTCTTT
CASSYSRRGEAFF
>TRBJ2-5|NA|16|NA|TRBV19
TGTGCCAGTAGTATGTCAAGCGGGCAGGGCCCAGAGACCCAGTACTTC
CASSMSSGQGPETQYF
>TRBJ2-7|TRBD2|16|NA|TRBV4-1
TGCGCCAGCAGCCAAACCACCGGGACTAGTCAGTACGAGCAGTACTTC
CASSQTTGTSQYEQYF
>TRBJ1-1|NA|13|NA|TRBV12-3/TRBV12-4
TGTGCCAGCAGTGCGGGACCGACTCCGCAAGCTTTCTTT
CASSAGPTPQAFF
>TRBJ2-1|NA|17|NA|TRBV6-1
TGTGCCAGCAGTGAAGATGAGGTAGTAGCGAAATACAATGAGCAGTTCTTC
CASSEDEVVAKYNEQFF
>TRBJ2-3|NA|12|NA|TRBV9
TGTGCCAGCAGCGTACACACAGATACGCAGTATTTT
CASSVHTDTQYF
>TRBJ2-3|NA|12|few|TRBV12-3/TRBV12-4
TGTGCCAGCAGTTTACTAGCAGATACGCAGTATTTT
CASSLLADTQYF
>TRBJ2-2|NA|15|once|TRBV3-1/TRBV3-2
TGTGCCAGCAGCCAATGGGACCGGGAGACCGGGGAGCTGTTTTTT
CASSQWDRETGELFF
>TRBJ1-2|NA|12|NA|TRBV7-2
TGTGCCAGCAGCTCAGACTTCTATGGCTACACCTTC
CASSSDFYGYTF
>TRBJ2-2|TRBD2|16|NA|TRBV5-1
TGCGCCAGCAGCGTACTAGCGGGACAGAACACCGGGGAGCTGTTTTTT
CASSVLAGQNTGELFF